One sample yielded the 12 T cell receptor beta chains listed below, sequenced in a study of CXCR3-negative and CXCR3-positive naive CD8 T cells. The method, 5' RACE with UMI labels, was used to prepare the TRB cDNA libraries. TCRdb re-called the 5' RACE reads and catalogs CDR3 proteins one per entry, DNA excluded. The sample table includes 65,000 to 75,000 distinct CDR3 sequences. Material: naive CXCR3- CD8+ T cells from blood. Subset indicated: CD45RO-CCR7+CD27+CD95- naive CD8+ T cells lacking CXCR3 (TNR3-). The receptors derive from a human donor in good health. Some clones in this sample may be carry-over from other donors' samples.

J is TRBJ1-5 and V is TRBV20-1; TCRdb calls TRBD1, which cannot be checked without DNA. CDR3 length: 14 amino acids. Germline lookup yields CDR1 DFQATT and CDR2 SNEGSKA (reference sequence). CDR3 amino acids: CSAGGQVSNQPQHF.

This chain links TRBV7-9 with TRBJ2-3. Germline CDR1 SEHNR, CDR2 FQNEAQ (reference sequence). CDR3 length equals 16 residues. The CDR3 sequence is CASTLPATGHMDTQYF. Based on the CDR3 plus reference TRBV7-9 and TRBJ2-3, the full variable domain is DTGVSQNPRHKITKRGQNVTFRCDPISEHNRLYWYRQTLGQGPEFLTYFQNEAQLEKSRLLSDRFSAERPKGSFSTLEIQRTEQGDSAMYLCASTLPATGHMDTQYFGPGTRLTVL.

The chain combines TRBV6-2 or TRBV6-3 with TRBJ2-1; TCRdb's assignment of TRBD2 cannot be checked, as there is no DNA. Germline-derived CDR1 and CDR2 are MNHEY and SVGEGT. This CDR3 has 15 amino acids. The CDR3 is CASSFAGGLYNEQFF.

The CDR3 spells CSARDLRGDSYEQYF. This chain joins TRBV20-1 and TRBJ2-7; TCRdb's D call, TRBD1, is unchecked because there is no DNA. Germline-derived CDR1 and CDR2 are DFQATT and SNEGSKA (reference sequence). The CDR3 has 15 residues.

The gene calls are TRBV29-1 and TRBJ1-1; TCRdb lists TRBD1, though no DNA is available to test this call. Germline lookup yields CDR1 SQVTM and CDR2 ANQGSEA. This CDR3 is 16 amino acids long. The chain's CDR3 is CSARAGTGFSHREAFF.

The V gene is TRBV5-1, the J gene TRBJ1-2; TCRdb names TRBD1, which stays unverified in the absence of DNA. The germline V gene has CDR1 SGHRS and CDR2 YFSETQ. This CDR3 has 16 amino acids. Here the CDR3 reads CASSSYPGTTNYGYTF. Full variable domain (rest looked up from reference TRBV5-1 and TRBJ1-2): KAGVTQTPRYLIKTRGQQVTLSCSPISGHRSVSWYQQTPGQGLQFLFEYFSETQRNKGNFPGRFSGRQFSNSRSEMNVSTLELGDSALYLCASSSYPGTTNYGYTFGSGTRLTVV.

This chain connects TRBV6-5 to TRBJ2-7; TCRdb selects TRBD2, and the lack of DNA leaves this call unchecked. Germline-derived CDR1 and CDR2 are MNHEY and SVGAGI. The CDR3 is 15 residues long. CDR3 amino acids: CASKYRSSLSYEQYF.

CDR3 in amino acids: CASSQDRGYEQFF. V gene TRBV4-1 combines with J gene TRBJ2-1; TCRdb's D call of TRBD2 is untestable without DNA. The CDR3 is made up of 13 amino acids. Germline loops: CDR1 MGHRA, CDR2 YSYEKL.

V is TRBV5-6 and J is TRBJ2-7; TCRdb selects TRBD1, and the lack of DNA leaves this call unchecked. Germline assignment: CDR1 SGHDT and CDR2 YYEEEE. The CDR3 has 14 residues. The chain's CDR3 is CASSRWTASYEQYF.

The rearrangement uses TRBV27 and TRBJ1-3; TCRdb lists TRBD1, though no DNA is available to test this call. The CDR3 spans 14 residues. Germline V gene lookup returns CDR1 MNHEY and CDR2 SMNVEV (reference sequence). The CDR3 sequence: CASRMTGAGNTIYF.

The chain is built from TRBV28 and TRBJ2-3; with no DNA, the TCRdb D assignment of TRBD2 cannot be verified. Germline CDR1 is MDHEN and CDR2 is SYDVKM. This CDR3 contains 16 residues. The CDR3 sequence: CASSLTSGGRTDTQYF.

The chain joins TRBV15 to TRBJ1-2. This CDR3 has 15 amino acids. In germline, CDR1 is LNHNV, CDR2 YYDKDF (reference sequence). CDR3 sequence reads: CATSRGWETNYGYTF.